This T cell receptor beta chain is drawn from a study of cytomegalovirus exposure and HLA in healthy donors. Study context: The 650 to 850 first-cohort repertoires and the roughly 120 validation repertoires shared the same platform, a later analysis reported. Notes on the study in general: High specificity and sensitivity for cytomegalovirus status were reported for the classifier. Testing in vitro showed a few CMV-associated chains specific for CMV antigens.

Comment on this clone: Its matching antigen is unknown.

Germline V gives CDR1 LGHNT, CDR2 FRNRAP. The germline V and J ends were trimmed by 2 bases and 5 bases, with 12 bases remaining between them. The CDR3 runs 14 residues. TCRdb's table, derived via immunoSEQ multiplex PCR, lists solely in-frame clones and lacks some. The repertoire holds about 170,000 clones, with roughly 89% as singletons. The gene calls are TRBV12-5 and TRBJ1-2; a weak D match, TRBD1 (5 bases). The receptor was derived from a woman aged 25 to 45 in good health and CMV-seronegative. Input material: PBMCs. CDR3 protein: CASGLTVAGYGYTF. The CDR3 DNA sequence: TGTGCTAGTGGTTTGACGGTTGCAGGGTATGGCTACACCTTC.